This paragraph covers one TCR beta chain sequence. The entry originates in a study of blood T cell repertoires in COVID-19. Study-wide background: Researchers got acute and convalescent COVID-19 samples from the United States, Italy and Spain. The cDNA or gDNA used as material had been derived from T cells, B-cell-depleted T cells, or PBMCs.

Authors' methods: For nucleated cells, counts were estimated from reference gene primer amplification. Only in-frame clones appear in the TCRdb table, and some are missing; sequencing was by immunoSEQ multiplex PCR. For V, J and clone size, that table is used; D and trimming come from the DNA. The sample records about 51,000 clones, 88% being singletons. The CDR3 has 16 residues. The germline V gene has CDR1 SGDLS and CDR2 YYNGEE. J lost 1 base, V lost 1 base, and 1 base had no gene match. This chain links TRBV9 with TRBJ2-1; 11 bases match TRBD2. What was sequenced was peripheral blood. The source is a man aged 50 to 59 with active COVID-19. CDR3 in DNA: TGTGCCAGCAGCGTATTAGCGGGAGGGTCCTACAATGAGCAGTTCTTC. This gives the protein CASSVLAGGSYNEQFF.